The TCR beta chain under discussion was sequenced for a study of T cells in Graves' hyperthyroidism and ophthalmopathy. Regarding the study as a whole: Appearing also in blood were most of the thyroid clonotypes expanded above 0.001.

Amplification of TCR beta CDR3 regions was performed using RNA transcripts as template. Using the HTBI primer set, a first-round RT-PCR was run on the TCR CDR3. One entry per CDR3 protein, called by TCRdb with MiXCR from the multiplex PCR reads. The sample has around 610,000 distinct CDR3 sequences, roughly 14% seen once; the top ten hold around 4.5%. This CDR3 has 15 residues. The germline V gene encodes CDR1 MNHEY and CDR2 SVGEGT. With respect to this clonotype: The antigen remains undetermined. Compared with germline, one end of the junction differs, possibly owing to a read error.

Thyroid ultrasound, orbital computed tomography, clinical symptoms, and serum thyroxine and TRAb underpinned diagnoses. An approximately 10 ml volume of fresh peripheral blood provided the PBMCs. The source material was blood. This chain connects TRBV6-2 or TRBV6-3 to TRBJ1-1; TRBD1 aligns across 10 bases. The sequence came from a woman between 40 and 55 years old with Graves' ophthalmopathy. The CDR3 DNA is TGTGCCAGCAGTTACGGACAGGGGGGGAACACTGGAGCTTTCTTT. Amino acids: CASSYGQGGNTGAFF.